The present TCR beta chain was sequenced within a study of blood T cell repertoires in COVID-19. Study background: Some COVID-19 samples were acute and others convalescent; all came from the United States, Italy and Spain. T cells, B-cell-depleted T cells, or PBMCs supplied cDNA or gDNA.

Original methodology: It was from reference gene primer amplification that nucleated cell counts were estimated. Using immunoSEQ multiplex PCR, the repertoire was profiled, and TCRdb retains in-frame clones only, with some absent. That table gives V, J and clone size, and the DNA gave D and trimming. The sample consists of about 140,000 clones, approximately 85% of them appearing once. There are 17 residues in the CDR3. After removal of 0 bases from V and 4 bases from J, the junction contained 8 bases not matched to a gene. Looked up from germline, CDR1 is SGHAT and CDR2 is FQNNGV. This TCR was sampled from a man between 50 and 59 years old with acute or convalescent COVID-19. The chain couples TRBV11-2 to TRBJ2-2, with TRBD1 matching 7 bases. The sample taken for sequencing was peripheral blood. In DNA form, the CDR3 reads TGTGCCAGCAGCTTAGATACCCGACAGGGATCCACCGGGGAGCTGTTTTTT. It is translated as CASSLDTRQGSTGELFF.